This T cell receptor (beta chain) comes out of a study of CD8+CD57+ T cells in acquired aplastic anemia. Turning to the study itself: The mean DNA yield obtained from sorted CD4+ and CD8+ cells came to roughly 3.4 ug.

Profiling of TCR beta VDJ combinations and CDR3 sequences used genomic DNA as template. From the reads, TCRdb called clonotypes with MiXCR, one entry per CDR3 protein. The sample records about 160,000 distinct CDR3 sequences, around 45% being singletons. A few counts support this clonotype. The target antigen is unknown. The junction had 4 bases not matched to a gene; V was cut back by 1 base and J by 7 bases. The V gene's germline CDR1 is LGHDT and CDR2 YNNKEL (reference sequence). CDR3 size: 13 residues. Findings of the study overall: No significant patient-versus-control difference appeared in CD8+ Simpson's diversity. The number of CD8+ CDR3 sequences shared by patients and controls was approximately 31.

The receptor's source is a human donor in good health. The V gene is TRBV3-1, the J gene TRBJ2-7; TRBD2 matches at 7 bases. Sequenced input: sorted CD4+, CD8+, or CD8+CD57+ T cells (not recorded which) from PBMCs. CDR3 protein: CASSQVTGGEQYF. As DNA, the CDR3 is TGTGCCAGCAGCCAAGTTACGGGAGGTGAGCAGTACTTC.